This TCR beta chain was sequenced for a study of blood T cell repertoires in COVID-19. Sequencing used immunoSEQ multiplex PCR; TCRdb keeps in-frame clones, though not all of them. The profile shows fewer than 50,000 clones, about 80% of them singletons. Germline loops: CDR1 LNHDA, CDR2 SQIVND (reference sequence). This CDR3 has 15 residues. V shed 5 bases and J shed 1 base, with 14 bases lying between them. The clonotype originates from a man in his 70s with acute or convalescent COVID-19. The rearrangement links TRBV19 to TRBJ1-2, with D possibly TRBD1 on 6 matching bases. The sequencing input was peripheral blood. As DNA, the CDR3 is TGTGCCAGTAGTCCACAGGGAAAGGGTAACTATGGCTACACCTTC. The encoded protein is CASSPQGKGNYGYTF.